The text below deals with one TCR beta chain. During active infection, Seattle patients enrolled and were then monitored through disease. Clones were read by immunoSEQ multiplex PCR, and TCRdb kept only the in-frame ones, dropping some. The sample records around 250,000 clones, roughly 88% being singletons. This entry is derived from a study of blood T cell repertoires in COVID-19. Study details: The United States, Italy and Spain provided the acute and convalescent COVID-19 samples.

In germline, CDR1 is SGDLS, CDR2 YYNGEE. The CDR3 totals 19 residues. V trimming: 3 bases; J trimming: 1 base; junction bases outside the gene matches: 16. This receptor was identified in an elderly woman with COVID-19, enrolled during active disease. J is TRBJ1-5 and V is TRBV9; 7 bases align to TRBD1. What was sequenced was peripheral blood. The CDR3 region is CASSAGSSGGLASNQPQHF. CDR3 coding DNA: TGTGCCAGCAGCGCGGGCTCCTCAGGGGGTCTAGCGAGCAATCAGCCCCAGCATTTT. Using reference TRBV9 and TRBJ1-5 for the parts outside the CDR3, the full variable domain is DSGVTQTPKHLITATGQRVTLRCSPRSGDLSVYWYQQSLDQGLQFLIQYYNGEERAKGNILERFSAQQFPDLHSELNLSSLELGDSALYFCASSAGSSGGLASNQPQHFGDGTRLSIL.